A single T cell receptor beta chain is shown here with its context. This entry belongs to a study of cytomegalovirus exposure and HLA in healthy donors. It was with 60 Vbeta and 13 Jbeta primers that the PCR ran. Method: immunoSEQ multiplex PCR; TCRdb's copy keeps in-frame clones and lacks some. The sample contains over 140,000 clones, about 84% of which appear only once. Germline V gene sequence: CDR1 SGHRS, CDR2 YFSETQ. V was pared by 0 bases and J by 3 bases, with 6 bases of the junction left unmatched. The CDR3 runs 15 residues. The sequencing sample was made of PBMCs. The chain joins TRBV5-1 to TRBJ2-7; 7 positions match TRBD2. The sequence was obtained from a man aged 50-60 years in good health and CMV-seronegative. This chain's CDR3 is CASSLDGGRIYEQYF. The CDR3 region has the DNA TGCGCCAGCAGCTTGGATGGCGGGAGAATCTACGAGCAGTACTTC.